This TCR beta chain came from a study of blood T cell repertoires in COVID-19 (dated by TCRdb to the early 2020s). Looking at the study overall: Samples from collaborators originated in the United States, Italy and Spain and spanned both the acute and convalescent phases of COVID-19. The prospective study material was composed of cDNA or gDNA derived from T cells, B-cell-depleted T cells, or PBMCs. The dataset comprised deeply sampled blood TCRbeta repertoires from subjects exposed to, actively infected with, or recovered from COVID-19. A freely available public database, intended as a resource for researchers studying the immune response to SARS-CoV-2, is where the repertoires were released. Samples were obtained from the ongoing ImmuneRACE study (first 160 participants) and from roughly 1,300 subjects provided by 6 global collaborators. A de-identified subject ID, COVID-19 status, age in years and sex were almost always included in the sample metadata. Where available, HLA class I and class II types were taken from metadata supplied by the sample provider and were not determined by assay-based typing.

Overall results and qualifications from the work: How much clinical and demographic metadata was included differed by source and by participant, and the metadata was provided uncurated.

About this clone itself: Its antigen is still unknown. No clone much larger than this one lies a single base away; base qualities are absent.

There are 13 amino acids in the CDR3, from cysteine to phenylalanine inclusive. Of all the DNA, just the CDR3 is kept, 39 bases in frame from base 1. V is clipped by 5 bases and J by 4 bases, and the sequence between their germline boundaries is 11 bases long. The germline V gene (reference sequence) sets CDR1 to SEHNR and CDR2 to FQNEAQ. TCRbeta CDR3 regions were amplified from genomic DNA using the immunoSEQ Assay, a bias-controlled multiplex PCR. The published analysis was carried out like this. Nucleated cell counts per sample were estimated from amplification of reference gene primers within the assay. To quantify the absolute abundance of each unique TCRbeta CDR3 rearrangement, sequence reads were collapsed and filtered. For each sample, productive Simpson clonality was calculated by taking the square root of Simpson's diversity index across productive rearrangements. The immuneACCESS repertoire file appears here via TCRdb, limited to in-frame rearrangements. These files lack a portion of the clones; in checked studies, under half of the deficit traces to unresolved V genes, and the cause of the others is not known. V, J and clone size were drawn from that table, and D and trimming were deduced from the DNA. This sample lists about 160,000 clones; under 80% were detected once. Together, the top ten hold approximately 2.6% of the sample.

Collaborating institutions collected whole blood in K2EDTA tubes following their own protocols. For TCRbeta analysis, collaborator samples were shipped as frozen whole blood, as isolated PBMCs, or as DNA extracted from either sample type. The receptor comes from a man in his sixties or seventies with acute or convalescent COVID-19. The chain is made from TRBV7-9 and TRBJ1-2; TRBD1 could be the D gene, as 5 bases match. Sequencing input: peripheral blood. The sequenced DNA: TGTGCCAGCAGCGCGGGACGGAGCTATGGCTACACCTTC. Translated, it reads CASSAGRSYGYTF.